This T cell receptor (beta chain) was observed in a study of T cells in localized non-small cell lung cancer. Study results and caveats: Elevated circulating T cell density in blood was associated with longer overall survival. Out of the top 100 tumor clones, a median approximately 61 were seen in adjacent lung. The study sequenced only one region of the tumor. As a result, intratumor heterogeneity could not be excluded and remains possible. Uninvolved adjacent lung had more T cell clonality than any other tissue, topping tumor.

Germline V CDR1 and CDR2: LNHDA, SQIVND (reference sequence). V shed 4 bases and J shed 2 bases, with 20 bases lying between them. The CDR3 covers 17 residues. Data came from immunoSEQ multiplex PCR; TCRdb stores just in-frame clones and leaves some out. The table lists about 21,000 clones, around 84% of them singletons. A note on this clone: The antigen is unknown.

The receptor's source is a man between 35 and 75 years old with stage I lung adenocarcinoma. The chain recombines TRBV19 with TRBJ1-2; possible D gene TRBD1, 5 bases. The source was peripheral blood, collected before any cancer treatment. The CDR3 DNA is TGTGCCAGTAGTACCCCCGGCAGGGCGCCCTCCAACTATGGCTACACCTTC. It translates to CASSTPGRAPSNYGYTF.